This paragraph covers one TCR beta chain sequence. What it binds is not known. V lost 4 bases and J lost 7, with 13 bases in between. The CDR3 has 14 residues. Germline V lookup: CDR1 LGHNA, CDR2 YNFKEQ. The record originates from a study of cytomegalovirus exposure and HLA in healthy donors. The PCR was carried out with 60 Vbeta primers and 13 Jbeta primers. How the authors handled the data: As a later analysis found, there were approximately 80 million unique TCR beta chains, of which roughly 11 million were shared. Clones were read by immunoSEQ multiplex PCR, and TCRdb kept only the in-frame ones, dropping some. That table furnishes V, J and clone size, whereas the DNA furnished D and trimming. Of about 200,000 clones detected, about four fifths appear once; the ten largest clones hold 1.5% to 2%. Study-wide results and caveats: Sequencing likely produced, as an artifact, a cluster of highly shared sequence variants. Of the V segments, some could not be distinguished, including TRBV6-2 and TRBV6-3, and were excluded.

Input material: PBMCs. The sequence came from a man between 18 and 29 years old in good health and CMV-seronegative. The V call is TRBV4-2, the J call TRBJ1-4; no reliable D call. CDR3 nucleotide sequence: TGTGCCAGCAGCCCAGGTCACGAGGGTGAAAAACTGTTTTTT. Encoded protein: CASSPGHEGEKLFF.